This T cell receptor beta chain originates from a study of PD-1 blockade in classical Hodgkin lymphoma. The table came from immunoSEQ multiplex PCR; TCRdb's copy has only in-frame clones and leaves some out. In the table there are 25,000 to 30,000 clones, about two thirds of which are singletons. The sample holds a few counts of this clone. Its specificity is not known. General observations from the study: Repertoire differences lack defined causes, possibly disease activity or prior therapy. Some patients started nivolumab under 1 year after ASCT, and they were excluded. Before treatment, complete responders showed about the same diversity as newly diagnosed patients. There was a significant rise in CD4+ TCR diversity by C4D1, with no such rise for CD8+.

With no exception, relapse followed autologous stem cell transplantation in all patients, and brentuximab vedotin exposure varied. Germline CDR1 MNHEY, CDR2 SMNVEV (reference sequence). The CDR3 runs to 17 residues. Trimming pared 4 bases from V and 0 bases from J, leaving 18 bases between. This clonotype originated in a human donor with classical Hodgkin lymphoma. Sequenced material: peripheral blood mononuclear cells (PBMCs), taken before the second cycle of nivolumab. The rearrangement joins TRBV27 to TRBJ1-1; the D gene is possibly TRBD1 (5 bases). The DNA of the CDR3 is TGTGCCAGCAGTTCACGTTGGACGGGGGAGATGAACACTGAAGCTTTCTTT. Translated: CASSSRWTGEMNTEAFF.